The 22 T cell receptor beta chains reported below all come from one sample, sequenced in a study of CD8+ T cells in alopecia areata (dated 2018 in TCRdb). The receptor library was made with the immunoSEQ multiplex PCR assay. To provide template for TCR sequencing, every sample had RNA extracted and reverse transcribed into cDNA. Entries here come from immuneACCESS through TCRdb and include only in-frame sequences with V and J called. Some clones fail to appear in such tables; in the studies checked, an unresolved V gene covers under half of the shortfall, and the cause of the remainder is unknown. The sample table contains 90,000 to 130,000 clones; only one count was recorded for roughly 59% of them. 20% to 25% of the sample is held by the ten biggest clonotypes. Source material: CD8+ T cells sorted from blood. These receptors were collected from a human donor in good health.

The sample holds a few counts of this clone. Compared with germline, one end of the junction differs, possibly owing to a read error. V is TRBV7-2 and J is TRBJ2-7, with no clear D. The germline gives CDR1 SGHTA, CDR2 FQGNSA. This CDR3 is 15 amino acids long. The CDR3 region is CASSQGVDSSYEQYF. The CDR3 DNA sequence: TGCGCCAGCAGCCAAGGTGTGGATAGCTCCTACGAGCAGTACTTC.

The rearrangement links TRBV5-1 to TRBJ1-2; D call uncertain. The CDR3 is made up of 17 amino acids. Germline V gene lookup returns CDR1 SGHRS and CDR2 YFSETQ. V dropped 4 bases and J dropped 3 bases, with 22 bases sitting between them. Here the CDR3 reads CASSPNPRHPGYYGYTF. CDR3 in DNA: TGCGCCAGCAGCCCTAACCCGAGGCACCCCGGGTACTATGGCTACACCTTC.

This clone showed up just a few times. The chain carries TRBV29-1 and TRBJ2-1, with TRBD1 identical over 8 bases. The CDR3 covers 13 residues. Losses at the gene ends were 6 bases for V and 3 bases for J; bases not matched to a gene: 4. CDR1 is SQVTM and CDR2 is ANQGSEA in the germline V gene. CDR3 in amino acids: CSVATGVYNEQFF. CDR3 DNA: TGCAGCGTGGCGACAGGGGTCTACAATGAGCAGTTCTTC.

The CDR3 nucleotides read TGCAGCGTTGAATCGCACAGGGGGAGCGGGGGGGCCGGGACCCAGTACTTC. This encodes CSVESHRGSGGAGTQYF. The V and J genes are TRBV29-1 and TRBJ2-5; 10 bases map to TRBD2. The V and J ends lost 2 bases and 7 bases, in that order; junction bases with no gene match: 16. Germline-derived CDR1 and CDR2 are SQVTM and ANQGSEA. This CDR3 region has 17 residues.

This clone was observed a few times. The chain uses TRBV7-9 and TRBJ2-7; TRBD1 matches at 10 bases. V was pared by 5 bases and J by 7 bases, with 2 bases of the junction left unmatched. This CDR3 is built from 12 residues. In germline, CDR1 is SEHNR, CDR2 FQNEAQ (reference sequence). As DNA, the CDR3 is TGTGCCAGCAGCGAGGGACAGGGGGAGCAGTACTTC. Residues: CASSEGQGEQYF.

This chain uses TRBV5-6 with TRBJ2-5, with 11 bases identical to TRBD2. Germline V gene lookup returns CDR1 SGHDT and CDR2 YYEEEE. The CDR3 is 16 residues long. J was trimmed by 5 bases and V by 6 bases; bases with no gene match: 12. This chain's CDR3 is CASTPGLAGGPETQYF. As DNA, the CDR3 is TGTGCCAGCACCCCGGGCCTAGCGGGGGGCCCTGAGACCCAGTACTTC.

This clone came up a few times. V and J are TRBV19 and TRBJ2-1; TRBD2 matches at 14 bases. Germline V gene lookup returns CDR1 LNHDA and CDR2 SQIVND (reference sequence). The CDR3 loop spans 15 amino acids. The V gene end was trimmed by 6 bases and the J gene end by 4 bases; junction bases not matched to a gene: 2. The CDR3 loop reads CASSGLAGGYNEQFF. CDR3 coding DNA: TGTGCCAGTAGCGGACTAGCGGGGGGATACAATGAGCAGTTCTTC. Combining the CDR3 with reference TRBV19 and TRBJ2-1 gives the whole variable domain DGGITQSPKYLFRKEGQNVTLSCEQNLNHDAMYWYRQDPGQGLRLIYYSQIVNDFQKGDIAEGYSVSREKKESFPLTVTSAQKNPTAFYLCASSGLAGGYNEQFFGPGTRLTVL.

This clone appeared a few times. CDR3 loop: CASSGSLEVYGYTF. The CDR3 DNA follows: TGTGCCAGCAGCGGATCCTTAGAGGTTTATGGCTACACCTTC. V usage is TRBV9 and J usage is TRBJ1-2; D is ambiguous. The germline CDR1 and CDR2 sequences are SGDLS and YYNGEE. The CDR3 is 14 residues long. With 3 bases removed from V and 5 bases from J, the gap between germline ends came to 14 bases.

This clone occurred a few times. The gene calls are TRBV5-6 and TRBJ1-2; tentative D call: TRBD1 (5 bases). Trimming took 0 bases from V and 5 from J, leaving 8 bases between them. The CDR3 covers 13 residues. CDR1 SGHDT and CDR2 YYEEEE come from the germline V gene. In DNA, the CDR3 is TGTGCCAGCAGCTTGGACTCAGGGTATGGCTACACCTTC. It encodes CASSLDSGYGYTF.

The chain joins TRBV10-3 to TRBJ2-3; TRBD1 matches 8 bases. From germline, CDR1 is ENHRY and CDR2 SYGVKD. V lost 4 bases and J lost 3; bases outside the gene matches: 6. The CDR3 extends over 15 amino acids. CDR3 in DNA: TGTGCCATCAGTGCGCAGGGGGCTGTGACAGATACGCAGTATTTT. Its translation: CAISAQGAVTDTQYF.

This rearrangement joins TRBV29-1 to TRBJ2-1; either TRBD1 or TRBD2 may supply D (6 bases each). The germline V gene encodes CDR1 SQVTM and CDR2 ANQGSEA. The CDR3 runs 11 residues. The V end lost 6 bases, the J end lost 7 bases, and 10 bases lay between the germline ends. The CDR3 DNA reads TGCAGCGTCGGGGGCAGGAATGAGCAGTTCTTC. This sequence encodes CSVGGRNEQFF.

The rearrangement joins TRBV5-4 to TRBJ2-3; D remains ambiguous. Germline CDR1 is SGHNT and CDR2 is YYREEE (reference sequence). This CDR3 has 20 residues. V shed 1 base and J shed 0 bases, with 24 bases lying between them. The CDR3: CASSLISGVRVGSSTDTQYF. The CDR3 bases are TGTGCCAGCAGCTTGATTTCTGGCGTACGTGTGGGATCTAGCACAGATACGCAGTATTTT. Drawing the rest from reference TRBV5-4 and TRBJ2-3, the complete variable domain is ETGVTQSPTHLIKTRGQQVTLRCSSQSGHNTVSWYQQALGQGPQFIFQYYREEENGRGNFPPRFSGLQFPNYSSELNVNALELDDSALYLCASSLISGVRVGSSTDTQYFGPGTRLTVL.

CDR3 residues: CAWSGLDDTGELFF. The CDR3 bases are TGTGCCTGGAGTGGGCTAGACGACACCGGGGAGCTGTTTTTT. This chain connects TRBV30 to TRBJ2-2; no definite D call. This CDR3 comprises 14 residues. CDR1 GTSNPN and CDR2 SVGIG come from the germline V gene (reference sequence). The germline V and J ends were trimmed by 1 base and 3 bases, with 9 bases remaining between them.

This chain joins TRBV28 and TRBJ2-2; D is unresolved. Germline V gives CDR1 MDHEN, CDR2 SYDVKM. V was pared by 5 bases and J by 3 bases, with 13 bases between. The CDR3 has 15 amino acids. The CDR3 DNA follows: TGTGCCAGCAGTCGGGCCCAAGACTACACCGGGGAGCTGTTTTTT. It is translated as CASSRAQDYTGELFF.

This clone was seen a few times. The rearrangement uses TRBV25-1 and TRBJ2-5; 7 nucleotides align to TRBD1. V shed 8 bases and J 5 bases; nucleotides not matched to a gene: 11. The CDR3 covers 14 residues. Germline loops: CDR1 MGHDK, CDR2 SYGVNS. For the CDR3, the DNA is TGTGCCAGCCGAGACCGACAGGGCGGTGAGACCCAGTACTTC. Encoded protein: CASRDRQGGETQYF.

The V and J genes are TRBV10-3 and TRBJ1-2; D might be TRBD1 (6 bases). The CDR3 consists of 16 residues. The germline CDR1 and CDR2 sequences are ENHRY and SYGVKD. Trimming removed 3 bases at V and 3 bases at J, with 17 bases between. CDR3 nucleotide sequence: TGTGCCATCAGTGATGCCCGGGACACTGGTCACTATGGCTACACCTTC. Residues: CAISDARDTGHYGYTF.

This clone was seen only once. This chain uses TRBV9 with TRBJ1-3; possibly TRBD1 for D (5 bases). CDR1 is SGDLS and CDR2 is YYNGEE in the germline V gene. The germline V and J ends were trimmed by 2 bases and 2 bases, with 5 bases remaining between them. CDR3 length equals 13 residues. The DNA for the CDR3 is TGTGCCAGCAGCGTGGGACCTGGAAACACCATATATTTT. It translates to CASSVGPGNTIYF. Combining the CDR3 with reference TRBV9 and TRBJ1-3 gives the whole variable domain DSGVTQTPKHLITATGQRVTLRCSPRSGDLSVYWYQQSLDQGLQFLIQYYNGEERAKGNILERFSAQQFPDLHSELNLSSLELGDSALYFCASSVGPGNTIYFGEGSWLTVV.

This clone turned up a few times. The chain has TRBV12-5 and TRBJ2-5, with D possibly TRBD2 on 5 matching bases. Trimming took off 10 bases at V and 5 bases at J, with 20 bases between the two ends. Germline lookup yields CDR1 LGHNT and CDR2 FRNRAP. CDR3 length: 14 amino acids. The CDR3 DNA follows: TGTGCTACTCCTGCCGCTCTAGCAATTGAGACCCAGTACTTC. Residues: CATPAALAIETQYF.

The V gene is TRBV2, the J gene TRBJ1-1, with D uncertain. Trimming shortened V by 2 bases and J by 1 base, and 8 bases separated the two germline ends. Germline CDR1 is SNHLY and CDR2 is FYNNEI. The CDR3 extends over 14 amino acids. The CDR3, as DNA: TGTGCCAGCAGTGAATGGAGACAGAACACTGAAGCTTTCTTT. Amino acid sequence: CASSEWRQNTEAFF.

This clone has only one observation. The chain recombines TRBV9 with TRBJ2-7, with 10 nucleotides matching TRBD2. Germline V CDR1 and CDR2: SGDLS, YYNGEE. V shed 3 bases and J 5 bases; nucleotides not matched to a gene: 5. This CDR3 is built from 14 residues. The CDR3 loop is CASSASGGADEQYF. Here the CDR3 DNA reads TGTGCCAGCAGCGCCAGCGGGGGGGCTGACGAGCAGTACTTC.

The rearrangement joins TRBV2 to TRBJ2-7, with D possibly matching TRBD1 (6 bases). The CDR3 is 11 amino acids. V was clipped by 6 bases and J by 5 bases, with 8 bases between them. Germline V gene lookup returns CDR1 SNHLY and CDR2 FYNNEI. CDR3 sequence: CASRDSNEQYF. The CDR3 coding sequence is TGTGCCAGCAGGGACAGCAACGAGCAGTACTTC.

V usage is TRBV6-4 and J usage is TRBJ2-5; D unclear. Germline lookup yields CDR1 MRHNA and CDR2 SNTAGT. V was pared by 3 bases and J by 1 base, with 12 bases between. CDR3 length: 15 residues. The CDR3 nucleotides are TGTGCCAGCAGTGAGACGGCAGGCGGCCAAGAGACCCAGTACTTC. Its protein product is CASSETAGGQETQYF.